Each of the 5 T cell receptor beta chains below was sequenced from the same sample in a study of T cell responses to AZD1222 COVID-19 vaccine. Assay: immunoSEQ multiplex PCR; the TCRdb copy retains only in-frame clones and omits some. The sample holds some 100,000 clones, around nine tenths seen once. The source was peripheral blood, collected on day 0 of AZD1222 vaccination. Receptors originate from an adult in good health.

CDR3 residues: CASSPNLAGAQETQYF. The CDR3 nucleotides are TGTGCCAGCAGCCCGAACCTAGCGGGGGCGCAAGAGACCCAGTACTTC. The chain is built from TRBV7-2 and TRBJ2-5, with 10 bases aligning to TRBD2. The CDR3 covers 16 residues. The germline gives CDR1 SGHTA, CDR2 FQGNSA. The V segment lost 5 bases and the J segment 2 bases; nucleotides outside the gene matches: 8.

This clone was observed a single time. This sequence joins TRBV7-9 and TRBJ1-2; D unresolved. V was pared by 4 bases and J by 4 bases, with 10 bases between. This CDR3 contains 13 residues. Germline CDR1 is SEHNR and CDR2 is FQNEAQ (reference sequence). CDR3 in amino acids: CASSSTGAYGYTF. The CDR3 DNA sequence: TGTGCCAGCAGCTCTACGGGAGCCTATGGCTACACCTTC.

The J gene is TRBJ2-3, the V gene TRBV7-9; possible D gene TRBD2, 6 bases. Per germline, CDR1 SEHNR and CDR2 FQNEAQ (reference sequence). V was trimmed by 4 bases and J by 2 bases, leaving 10 bases between them. CDR3 length: 14 residues. The CDR3 nucleotides read TGTGCCAGCAGCTCGGGACTCTCCACAGATACGCAGTATTTT. Its protein product is CASSSGLSTDTQYF.

The CDR3, as DNA: TGTGCCAGCAGCTTAGGTTTGGGCGGTATCTACGAGCAGTACTTC. Translated: CASSLGLGGIYEQYF. This chain uses TRBV11-2 with TRBJ2-7; D is unresolved. V was clipped by 1 base and J by 3 bases, with 13 bases between them. Germline V gene lookup returns CDR1 SGHAT and CDR2 FQNNGV. The CDR3 runs 15 residues.

V gene TRBV4-1 combines with J gene TRBJ1-3, with a possible D match to TRBD1 (5 bases). This CDR3 is 17 amino acids long. Germline CDR1 and CDR2: MGHRA and YSYEKL. V was clipped by 4 bases and J by 0 bases, with 16 bases between them. The CDR3 bases are TGCGCCAGCAGCCGCCAGACAGACCCTAGCTCTGGAAACACCATATATTTT. The encoded protein is CASSRQTDPSSGNTIYF.